This T cell receptor beta chain was obtained from a study of PD-1 blockade in classical Hodgkin lymphoma. Trimming stripped 1 base from V and 4 bases from J, with 14 bases between. The CDR3 runs 15 residues. Per germline, CDR1 KGHSH and CDR2 LQKENI. Some clones are missing from TCRdb's copy, which holds only in-frame ones; the method was immunoSEQ multiplex PCR. The sample lists around 30,000 clones, more than 70% seen once, with approximately 0.35% in the top ten. Sample time point: newly diagnosed, previously untreated cHL patient sample. Purification of CD4+ T cells from thawed PBMCs was performed via magnetic negative selection. Whole-study findings and limits: Although disease activity or prior therapy may be involved, causes of the repertoire differences remain undefined. At baseline, newly diagnosed patients reportedly showed less TCR diversity than healthy donors.

Concerning this clone itself: Its specificity is not known.

The TCR comes from a human donor with classical Hodgkin lymphoma. Sequences were obtained from CD4+ T cells from blood. The V and J genes are TRBV18 and TRBJ2-7, with a possible D match to TRBD2 (6 bases). In DNA form, the CDR3 reads TGTGCCAGCTCACCACAAAACCTCCGGGAGTACGAGCAGTACTTC. Protein product: CASSPQNLREYEQYF.